This record concerns one TCR beta chain sequence. The antigen is undetermined. This specimen comes from a study of T-cell reconstitution after alpha-beta-depleted transplantation in children. Study outcomes and limitations: Alpha-beta T cells about two months after transplant reportedly derived from several hundred expanded graft clones. T-cell counts and diversity at one year post-transplant came mainly from newly produced T cells. Surviving recipient cells, namely T cells and thymic progenitors, were the source of high day-60 TCRbeta diversity in some patients.

This CDR3 contains 14 residues. Germline V gives CDR1 SEHNR, CDR2 FQNEAQ (reference sequence). V lost 2 bases to trimming and J lost 6 bases, with 11 bases between them. Unique molecular identifiers featured in how the TCRbeta library was prepared. Using its own MiXCR run on the PCR reads, TCRdb lists one record per CDR3 protein. The sample includes 440,000 or so distinct CDR3 sequences, about 40% seen only once; the top ten take approximately 30%. The sample in question was PBMCs, obtained before TCRalphabeta/CD19-depleted stem cell transplant. The clonotype was recovered from a girl aged 2-15 years with aplastic anemia, due to receive a stem cell transplant. The chain carries TRBV7-9 and TRBJ2-1, with D possibly being TRBD2 (6 bases). CDR3 nucleotides: TGTGCCAGCAGCTTAAGGAATAGCGGCAATGAGCAGTTCTTC. Its translation is CASSLRNSGNEQFF.